The 20 T cell receptor beta chains presented below share a single source sample, sequenced in a study of molecular identifiers for immune sequencing clone quantification. TCRdb used MiXCR to reprocess the PCR reads, holding one entry per CDR3 protein. The table records some 320,000 distinct CDR3 sequences, roughly 24% of them present only once. Sequenced: naive CD8+ T cells from blood, with Jurkat cell RNA spiked in. The subset was: FACS-sorted CD8+CD4-CCR7+CD45RA+ naive T cells. The receptors derive from a human donor in good health. Some libraries in this study had Jurkat cell RNA spiked in.

This clonotype has at least ten counts. The rearrangement joins TRBV25-1 to TRBJ1-1; a possible D gene is TRBD1 (5 bases). CDR1 is MGHDK, CDR2 SYGVNS, per germline. This CDR3 region has 18 residues. The ends were cut back, 0 bases at V and 1 base at J, with 18 bases in the middle. CDR3 in DNA: TGTGCCAGCAGTGAATATATCCCTCAAATTGGGGGGAACACTGAAGCTTTCTTT. This gives the protein CASSEYIPQIGGNTEAFF.

CDR3 residues: CASRRQGGDGYTF. The CDR3 DNA follows: TGTGCCAGCAGACGACAGGGAGGAGATGGCTACACCTTC. The J gene is TRBJ1-2, the V gene TRBV28; 7 bases agree with TRBD1. Trimming cost V 6 bases and J 6 bases; bases outside gene matches: 7. This CDR3 is built from 13 residues. CDR1 and CDR2 (germline): MDHEN, SYDVKM.

This clonotype was seen a few times. The V and J genes are TRBV6-6 and TRBJ2-7; TRBD1 matches 9 bases. The CDR3 runs 18 residues. V trimming: 0 bases; J trimming: 8 bases; junction bases outside the gene matches: 17. Germline CDR1 is MNHNY and CDR2 is SVGAGI (reference sequence). The CDR3 sequence is CASSYSNIRDRDLYKQYF. The DNA of the CDR3 is TGTGCCAGCAGTTACTCGAACATACGGGACAGGGACTTATACAAGCAGTACTTC.

The table lists this clonotype with a few counts. The rearrangement links TRBV4-1 to TRBJ1-2; D possibly corresponds to TRBD1 (6 bases). CDR1 is MGHRA and CDR2 is YSYEKL in the germline V gene. V gave up 7 bases and J gave up 4 bases, with 16 bases separating them. The CDR3 contains 14 residues. Here the CDR3 reads CASTPGQGSYGYTF. For the CDR3, the DNA is TGCGCCAGCACCCCGGGTCAGGGGAGCTATGGCTACACCTTC.

This clonotype was seen a handful of times. V usage is TRBV7-9 and J usage is TRBJ2-3, with 8 bases lining up with TRBD2. CDR3 size: 13 residues. Germline loops: CDR1 SEHNR, CDR2 FQNEAQ (reference sequence). With V trimmed by 11 bases and J by 2 bases, 6 bases remained unmatched. Here the CDR3 DNA reads TGTGCCCTGCGGGGGGCTATCACAGATACGCAGTATTTT. It specifies CALRGAITDTQYF.

V is TRBV9 and J is TRBJ2-7; 8 nucleotides line up with TRBD1. The junction had 6 bases not matched to a gene; V was cut back by 0 bases and J by 7 bases. This CDR3 spans 14 amino acids. Per germline, CDR1 SGDLS and CDR2 YYNGEE. CDR3 residues: CASSVGTGMGEQYF. DNA of the CDR3: TGTGCCAGCAGCGTAGGGACAGGGATGGGGGAGCAGTACTTC.

This clonotype was detected ten times or more. The chain recombines TRBV2 with TRBJ2-3; D gene uncertain. This CDR3 has 15 residues. The germline gives CDR1 SNHLY, CDR2 FYNNEI. V dropped 2 bases and J dropped 0 bases, with 9 bases sitting between them. The CDR3 DNA sequence: TGTGCCAGCAGTGAATACGACCTCAGCACAGATACGCAGTATTTT. Protein: CASSEYDLSTDTQYF.

The chain is built from TRBV14 and TRBJ1-2; D possibly corresponds to TRBD1 (5 bases). The CDR3 is made up of 15 amino acids. The V end lost 3 bases, the J end lost 5 bases, and 16 bases lay between the germline ends. Germline V lookup: CDR1 SGHDN, CDR2 FVKESK. Written as DNA, the CDR3 is TGTGCCAGCAGCCAGAATGGGGCCAGCCGTTATGGCTACACCTTC. This sequence encodes CASSQNGASRYGYTF.

This clonotype was counted many times. The chain recombines TRBV28 with TRBJ1-4; possibly TRBD1 for D (6 bases). V lost 3 bases and J lost 3, with 11 bases in between. The germline V gene has CDR1 MDHEN and CDR2 SYDVKM. This CDR3 region has 15 residues. CDR3 DNA sequence: TGTGCCAGCAGTTTTCTGGACAGTTCTAATGAAAAACTGTTTTTT. Its protein product is CASSFLDSSNEKLFF.

This clonotype was recorded a few times. This chain connects TRBV4-1 to TRBJ1-5; TRBD1 matches 7 bases. Germline V gives CDR1 MGHRA, CDR2 YSYEKL. The CDR3 covers 15 residues. The ends lost 0 bases at V and 2 bases at J; junction bases unmatched: 1. CDR3 nucleotide sequence: TGCGCCAGCAGCCAAGACGGGACAGGCAATCAGCCCCAGCATTTT. Its protein is CASSQDGTGNQPQHF.

As concerns this clonotype: Being one base from a much bigger clone, this may be a read error. The chain has TRBV4-3 and TRBJ1-2; TRBD1 matches at 7 bases. The V gene's germline CDR1 is LGHNA and CDR2 YSLEER. CDR3 length equals 17 residues. The CDR3 DNA reads as TGCGCCAGCAGCCAAGATCGGGGGCAGGGGGGTAGCTATGGCTACATCTTC. Translated, it gives CASSQDRGQGGSYGYIF.

The rearrangement links TRBV5-6 to TRBJ1-5; tentative D call: TRBD1 (6 bases). CDR3 length: 15 amino acids. CDR1 and CDR2 (germline): SGHDT, YYEEEE. Trimming left V 1 base short and J 2 bases short, with 10 bases between. The DNA for the CDR3 is TGTGCCAGCAGCTTGAGCTGGGGGCGCAATCAGCCCCAGCATTTT. Translation: CASSLSWGRNQPQHF.

This clonotype appeared a single time. At one of its ends the junction is not consistent with the germline gene, which may arise from a read error. The chain joins TRBV5-6 to TRBJ1-1; D is possibly TRBD1 (5 bases). The germline V gene encodes CDR1 SGHDT and CDR2 YYEEEE. This CDR3 spans 16 amino acids. The CDR3 region is CAGSLDSGREDTEAFF. The CDR3 nucleotides read TGTGCCGGCAGCTTGGATTCCGGCAGGGAGGACACTGAAGCTTTCTTT.

This clonotype was seen at least ten times. The chain employs TRBV7-2 and TRBJ1-5, with TRBD1 matching over 9 bases. The length of the CDR3 is 16 residues. Germline trimming cut 7 bases from V and 3 bases from J; bases unmatched to any gene: 10. In germline, CDR1 is SGHTA, CDR2 FQGNSA. The CDR3 region is CASIHWTGVNNQPQHF. In DNA form, the CDR3 reads TGTGCCAGCATCCATTGGACAGGGGTAAACAATCAGCCCCAGCATTTT.

This clonotype appeared many times. The rearrangement uses TRBV13 and TRBJ1-4; D might be TRBD1 (5 bases). V lost 5 bases and J lost 4, with 14 bases in between. Germline V gene data show CDR1 as PRHDT and CDR2 as FYEKMQ (reference sequence). The length of the CDR3 is 15 residues. As DNA, the CDR3 is TGTGCCAGCAGCATTCAGGGACGGAATAATGAAAAACTGTTTTTT. It translates to CASSIQGRNNEKLFF.

This clonotype was detected once. CDR3 DNA sequence: TGTGCCAGCAAAACAGAGGGCATAAGCAATCAGCCCCAGCATTTT. It yields the protein CASKTEGISNQPQHF. V is TRBV27 and J is TRBJ1-5; no clear D gene. This CDR3 contains 15 residues. Germline V gene sequence: CDR1 MNHEY, CDR2 SMNVEV (reference sequence). The V and J ends lost 7 bases and 1 base respectively, with 14 bases between them.

This clonotype came up many times. This chain links TRBV13 with TRBJ2-7; the D call may be TRBD1 or TRBD2 (6 bases each). Germline CDR1 and CDR2: PRHDT and FYEKMQ (reference sequence). The CDR3 is 13 residues long. Trimming took off 5 bases at V and 5 bases at J, with 13 bases between the two ends. The CDR3 reads CASSPGASDEQYF. CDR3 sequence (DNA): TGTGCCAGCAGCCCGGGGGCCTCGGACGAGCAGTACTTC.

Points on this clonotype: A read error may explain this, as a much larger clone is one base away. V is TRBV30 and J is TRBJ2-7; D is possibly TRBD2 (5 bases). This CDR3 spans 15 amino acids. Germline CDR1 reads GTSNPN; CDR2 reads SVGIG (reference sequence). The chain's CDR3 is CAWTATGYGSYEQHF. The CDR3 nucleotides are TGTGCCTGGACCGCCACGGGGTACGGCTCCTACGAGCAGCACTTC.

This clonotype has a single count. This may stem from a read error, because a much larger clone lies one nucleotide away. Likely a read error: the CDR3 ends without its conserved phenylalanine or tryptophan. This rearrangement joins TRBV29-1 to TRBJ2-3; D is undetermined. Germline CDR1 reads SQVTM; CDR2 reads ANQGSEA. V shed 0 bases and J shed 2 bases, with 24 bases lying between them. This CDR3 is 19 amino acids long. The CDR3 sequence: CSVEEVFSAMAIYTDTQYI. As DNA, the CDR3 is TGCAGCGTTGAAGAAGTATTCAGCGCGATGGCCATATACACAGATACGCAGTATATT.

The sample holds many counts of this clonotype. V usage is TRBV29-1 and J usage is TRBJ2-1; 13 nucleotides line up with TRBD2. The CDR3 is 14 amino acids. J was trimmed by 4 bases and V by 3 bases; bases with no gene match: 0. Germline V lookup: CDR1 SQVTM, CDR2 ANQGSEA. DNA of the CDR3: TGCAGCGTTGAGACTAGCGGGAGGTACAATGAGCAGTTCTTC. Its protein is CSVETSGRYNEQFF.